Shown below are 18 T cell receptor beta chains from a single sample sequenced in a study of T cell responses to AZD1222 COVID-19 vaccine. TCRdb's table, derived via immunoSEQ multiplex PCR, lists solely in-frame clones and lacks some. Among under 200,000 clones, around nine tenths were seen once, and the ten largest hold roughly 5.5%. The sequenced sample was peripheral blood, obtained on day 0 of AZD1222 vaccination. The receptors shown here come from an adult in good health.

This clone was detected a few times. The V call is TRBV28, the J call TRBJ1-5; weak D call: TRBD1 (5 bases). Trimming left V 7 bases short and J 0 bases short, with 10 bases between. CDR3 size: 14 residues. In germline, CDR1 is MDHEN, CDR2 SYDVKM. CDR3 amino acids: CASTGGISNQPQHF. CDR3 in DNA: TGTGCCAGCACGGGGGGAATTAGCAATCAGCCCCAGCATTTT.

The chain is built from TRBV4-3 and TRBJ1-1; D may be TRBD1 (6 bases). V lost 1 base, J lost 4 bases, and 10 bases lay in between. Germline V gives CDR1 LGHNA, CDR2 YSLEER. This CDR3 has 14 amino acids. The CDR3 nucleotides are TGCGCCAGCAGCCAAGGAGACAGGAGCACTGAAGCTTTCTTT. The encoded protein is CASSQGDRSTEAFF.

The chain couples TRBV7-2 to TRBJ2-5; D remains ambiguous. V lost 0 bases and J 5 bases, leaving 10 bases between the germline ends. This CDR3 contains 14 residues. Germline V gene lookup returns CDR1 SGHTA and CDR2 FQGNSA. Here the CDR3 DNA reads TGTGCCAGCAGCTTAGCGCTAGGGCCGGAGACCCAGTACTTC. It encodes CASSLALGPETQYF.

The chain carries TRBV5-1 and TRBJ2-1; 9 positions match TRBD2. Per germline, CDR1 SGHRS and CDR2 YFSETQ. With 1 base clipped from V and 6 bases from J, the junction kept 8 bases outside the gene matches. The CDR3 loop spans 16 amino acids. The CDR3 here is CASSLLAGAGSNEQFF. The CDR3 region has the DNA TGCGCCAGCAGCTTGTTAGCGGGAGCTGGGTCCAATGAGCAGTTCTTC.

V is TRBV6-1 and J is TRBJ2-7; D not resolved. Germline CDR1 is MNHNS and CDR2 is SASEGT. The CDR3 extends over 15 amino acids. The ends were cut back, 1 base at V and 0 bases at J, with 10 bases in the middle. CDR3 coding DNA: TGTGCCAGCAGTGAAGGGAGCCTCAGCTCCTACGAGCAGTACTTC. As protein: CASSEGSLSSYEQYF.

This chain links TRBV3-1 (or the pseudogene TRBV3-2) with TRBJ1-1; D not certain. V lost 1 base and J 1 base, leaving 10 bases between the germline ends. The CDR3 spans 15 residues. The V gene's germline CDR1 is LGHDT and CDR2 YNNKEL (reference sequence). CDR3 protein: CASSQGNRGNTEAFF. The CDR3 bases are TGTGCCAGCAGCCAAGGAAATCGAGGGAACACTGAAGCTTTCTTT.

V gene TRBV5-6 combines with J gene TRBJ2-5, with TRBD1 identical over 10 bases. Germline-derived CDR1 and CDR2 are SGHDT and YYEEEE. With V trimmed by 2 bases and J by 10 bases, 14 bases remained unmatched. CDR3 size: 16 residues. CDR3 in amino acids: CASSLNRDRGNRDQYF. In nucleotides, the CDR3 is TGTGCCAGCAGCTTAAACCGGGACAGGGGCAACCGGGACCAGTACTTC.

V gene TRBV29-1 combines with J gene TRBJ2-5; 7 bases match TRBD2. V was clipped by 2 bases and J by 1 base; unmatched bases: 4. The CDR3 sequence is 14 residues long. The germline gives CDR1 SQVTM, CDR2 ANQGSEA. The CDR3 is CSVEPRGGQETQYF. DNA of the CDR3: TGCAGCGTTGAACCGCGCGGGGGCCAAGAGACCCAGTACTTC.

This sequence joins TRBV9 and TRBJ1-1, with D possibly being TRBD1 (6 bases). CDR3 length: 14 amino acids. Per the germline V gene, CDR1 is SGDLS and CDR2 is YYNGEE. Trimming removed 6 bases at V and 3 bases at J, with 15 bases between. The CDR3 DNA is TGTGCCAGCACCTACAGGGATCGAGACACTGAAGCTTTCTTT. This codes for CASTYRDRDTEAFF.

The chain uses TRBV7-9 and TRBJ2-7; D remains unclear. The germline CDR1 and CDR2 sequences are SEHNR and FQNEAQ (reference sequence). V was clipped by 8 bases and J by 0 bases, with 11 bases between them. CDR3 length: 13 amino acids. The CDR3 sequence: CASLREASYEQYF. CDR3 sequence (DNA): TGTGCCAGCCTCCGTGAGGCCTCCTACGAGCAGTACTTC. The variable domain in full, with the rest retrieved from reference TRBV7-9 and TRBJ2-7, is DTGVSQNPRHKITKRGQNVTFRCDPISEHNRLYWYRQTLGQGPEFLTYFQNEAQLEKSRLLSDRFSAERPKGSFSTLEIQRTEQGDSAMYLCASLREASYEQYFGPGTRLTVT.

The chain carries TRBV7-9 and TRBJ1-2; D is ambiguous. From germline, CDR1 is SEHNR and CDR2 FQNEAQ (reference sequence). There are 14 residues in the CDR3. Trimming took off 2 bases at V and 9 bases at J, with 16 bases between the two ends. For the CDR3, the DNA is TGTGCCAGCAGCTTACTGGGAGTCGGAGTGAGCTACACCTTC. Encoded protein: CASSLLGVGVSYTF. Using reference TRBV7-9 and TRBJ1-2 for the parts outside the CDR3, the full variable domain is DTGVSQNPRHKITKRGQNVTFRCDPISEHNRLYWYRQTLGQGPEFLTYFQNEAQLEKSRLLSDRFSAERPKGSFSTLEIQRTEQGDSAMYLCASSLLGVGVSYTFGSGTRLTVV.

The rearrangement uses TRBV28 and TRBJ2-1; 8 bases are a match to TRBD2. Germline V lookup: CDR1 MDHEN, CDR2 SYDVKM. CDR3 size: 16 residues. The J segment lost 2 bases and the V segment lost 8 bases, leaving 11 bases of the junction unmatched. CDR3 region: CASLGGGRSTYNEQFF. The CDR3 nucleotides read TGTGCCAGCCTGGGTGGCGGGAGGAGTACCTACAATGAGCAGTTCTTC.

Here the CDR3 reads CASSQDPVRVSQFF. DNA for the CDR3: TGTGCCAGCAGCCAAGATCCAGTCAGGGTGTCGCAGTTCTTC. The chain recombines TRBV3-1 (or the pseudogene TRBV3-2) with TRBJ2-1; a possible D gene is TRBD1 (5 bases). V lost 0 bases and J 12 bases, leaving 15 bases between the germline ends. The CDR3 sequence is 14 residues long. Germline loops: CDR1 LGHDT, CDR2 YNNKEL (reference sequence).

This clone showed up just a few times. The rearrangement uses TRBV2 and TRBJ2-2, with D unclear. The CDR3 consists of 15 residues. Trimming took 4 bases from V and 2 from J, leaving 11 bases between them. Germline-derived CDR1 and CDR2 are SNHLY and FYNNEI. The CDR3 loop is CASSAVRLNTGELFF. CDR3 DNA: TGTGCCAGCAGTGCAGTCAGACTTAACACCGGGGAGCTGTTTTTT.

The rearrangement uses TRBV7-9 and TRBJ1-3; D might be TRBD1 (6 bases). CDR1 SEHNR and CDR2 FQNEAQ come from the germline V gene (reference sequence). CDR3 length: 14 amino acids. The ends were cut back, 4 bases at V and 2 bases at J, with 9 bases in the middle. In DNA form, the CDR3 reads TGTGCCAGCAGCTCGACAGGTCCTGGAAACACCATATATTTT. Its protein product is CASSSTGPGNTIYF. The full variable domain, completed using reference TRBV7-9 and TRBJ1-3, is DTGVSQNPRHKITKRGQNVTFRCDPISEHNRLYWYRQTLGQGPEFLTYFQNEAQLEKSRLLSDRFSAERPKGSFSTLEIQRTEQGDSAMYLCASSSTGPGNTIYFGEGSWLTVV.

The rearrangement joins TRBV3-1 (or the pseudogene TRBV3-2) to TRBJ2-1; no reliable D call. CDR1 and CDR2 (germline): LGHDT, YNNKEL (reference sequence). V was shortened by 0 bases and J by 2 bases, with 8 bases between the two germline ends. The CDR3 spans 15 residues. The CDR3 DNA sequence: TGTGCCAGCAGCCAAGAATCGCTTACCTACAATGAGCAGTTCTTC. Its protein is CASSQESLTYNEQFF.

The chain has TRBV19 and TRBJ1-6, with 10 bases that match TRBD1. The germline V gene encodes CDR1 LNHDA and CDR2 SQIVND (reference sequence). Losses at the gene ends were 5 bases for V and 5 bases for J; bases not matched to a gene: 6. The CDR3 is 16 amino acids. The CDR3 sequence is CASSPLDRGDNSPLHF. As DNA, the CDR3 is TGTGCCAGTAGTCCATTGGACAGGGGGGATAATTCACCCCTCCACTTT. Based on the CDR3 plus reference TRBV19 and TRBJ1-6, the full variable domain is DGGITQSPKYLFRKEGQNVTLSCEQNLNHDAMYWYRQDPGQGLRLIYYSQIVNDFQKGDIAEGYSVSREKKESFPLTVTSAQKNPTAFYLCASSPLDRGDNSPLHFGNGTRLTVT.

To note about this clone: Other DNA sequences from this sample encode an identical CDR3 as well. The chain links TRBV27 to TRBJ2-1; TRBD2 matches 9 bases. The CDR3 runs to 14 residues. V lost 6 bases to trimming and J lost 4 bases; unmatched junction nucleotides: 4. Germline V CDR1 and CDR2: MNHEY, SMNVEV (reference sequence). This CDR3 is CASSWTSEYNEQFF. CDR3 coding DNA: TGTGCCAGCAGCTGGACTAGCGAGTACAATGAGCAGTTCTTC.